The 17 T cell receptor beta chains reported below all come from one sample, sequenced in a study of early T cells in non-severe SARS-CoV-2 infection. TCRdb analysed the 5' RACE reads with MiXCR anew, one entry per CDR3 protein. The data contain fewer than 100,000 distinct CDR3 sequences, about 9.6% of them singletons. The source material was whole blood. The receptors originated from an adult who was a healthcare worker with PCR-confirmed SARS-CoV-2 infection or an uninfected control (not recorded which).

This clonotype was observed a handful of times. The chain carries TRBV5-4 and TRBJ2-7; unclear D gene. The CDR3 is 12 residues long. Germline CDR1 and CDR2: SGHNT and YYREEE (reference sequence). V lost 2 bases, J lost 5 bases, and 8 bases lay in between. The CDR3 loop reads CASSFSSDEQYF. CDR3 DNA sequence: TGTGCCAGCAGCTTCAGCAGTGACGAGCAGTACTTC.

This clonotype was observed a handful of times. CDR3 protein: CSVAEGAYEQYF. Here the CDR3 DNA reads TGCAGCGTTGCTGAGGGCGCCTACGAGCAGTACTTC. The chain employs TRBV29-1 and TRBJ2-7; D might be TRBD2 (5 bases). The germline gives CDR1 SQVTM, CDR2 ANQGSEA. Trimming took off 4 bases at V and 2 bases at J, with 9 bases between the two ends. The CDR3 has 12 residues.

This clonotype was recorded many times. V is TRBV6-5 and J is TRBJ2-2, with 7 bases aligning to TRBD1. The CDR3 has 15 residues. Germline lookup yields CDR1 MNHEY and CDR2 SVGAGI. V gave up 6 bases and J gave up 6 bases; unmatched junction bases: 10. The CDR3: CASRLTGLGAGELFF. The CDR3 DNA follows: TGTGCCAGCAGGCTGACAGGGTTGGGGGCCGGGGAGCTGTTTTTT.

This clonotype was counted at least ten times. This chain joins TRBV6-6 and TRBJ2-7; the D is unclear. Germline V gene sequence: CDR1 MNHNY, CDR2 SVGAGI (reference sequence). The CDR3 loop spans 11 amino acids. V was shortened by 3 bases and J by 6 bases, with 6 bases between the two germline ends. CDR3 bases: TGTGCCAGCAGTTATCCATCCGAGCAGTACTTC. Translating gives CASSYPSEQYF.

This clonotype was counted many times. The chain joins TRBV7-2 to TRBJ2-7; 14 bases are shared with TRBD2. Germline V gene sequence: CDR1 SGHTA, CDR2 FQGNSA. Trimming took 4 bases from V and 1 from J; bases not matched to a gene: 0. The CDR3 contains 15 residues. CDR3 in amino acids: CASSWTSGGSYEQYF. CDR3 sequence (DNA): TGTGCCAGCAGCTGGACTAGCGGGGGGTCCTACGAGCAGTACTTC. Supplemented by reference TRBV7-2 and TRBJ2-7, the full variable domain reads GAGVSQSPSNKVTEKGKDVELRCDPISGHTALYWYRQSLGQGLEFLIYFQGNSAPDKSGLPSDRFSAERTGGSVSTLTIQRTQQEDSAVYLCASSWTSGGSYEQYFGPGTRLTVT.

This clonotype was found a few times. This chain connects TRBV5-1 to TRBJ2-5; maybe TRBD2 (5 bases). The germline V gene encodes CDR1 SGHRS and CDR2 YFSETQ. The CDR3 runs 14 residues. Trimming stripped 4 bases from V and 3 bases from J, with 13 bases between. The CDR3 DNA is TGCGCCAGCAGCCCCGCCGGGATCAAAGAGACCCAGTACTTC. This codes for CASSPAGIKETQYF.

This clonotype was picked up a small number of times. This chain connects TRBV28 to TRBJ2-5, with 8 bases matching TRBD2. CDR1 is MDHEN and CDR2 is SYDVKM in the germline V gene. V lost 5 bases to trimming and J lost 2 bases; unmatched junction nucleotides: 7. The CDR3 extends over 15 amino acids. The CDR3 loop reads CASSQGLARQETQYF. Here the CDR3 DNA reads TGTGCCAGCAGTCAAGGACTAGCCCGTCAAGAGACCCAGTACTTC.

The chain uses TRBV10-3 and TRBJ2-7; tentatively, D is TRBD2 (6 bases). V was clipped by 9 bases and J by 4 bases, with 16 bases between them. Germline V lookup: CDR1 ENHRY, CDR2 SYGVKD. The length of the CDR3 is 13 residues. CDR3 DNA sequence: TGTGCCATATTTACACCCGGGACTTACGAGCAGTACTTC. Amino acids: CAIFTPGTYEQYF.

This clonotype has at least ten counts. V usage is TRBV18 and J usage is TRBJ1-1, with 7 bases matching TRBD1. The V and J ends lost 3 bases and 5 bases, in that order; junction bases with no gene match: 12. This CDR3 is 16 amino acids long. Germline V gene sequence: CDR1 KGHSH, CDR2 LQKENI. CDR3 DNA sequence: TGTGCCAGCTCACCCTACCTGGACAGGCAGGGGACTGAAGCTTTCTTT. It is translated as CASSPYLDRQGTEAFF.

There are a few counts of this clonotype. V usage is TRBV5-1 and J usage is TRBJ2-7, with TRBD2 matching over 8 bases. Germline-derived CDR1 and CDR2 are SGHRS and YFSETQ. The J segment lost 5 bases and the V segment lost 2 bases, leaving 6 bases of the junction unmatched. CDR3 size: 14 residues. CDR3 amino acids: CASSFLGLGDEQYF. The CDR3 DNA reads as TGCGCCAGCAGCTTCTTGGGACTAGGCGACGAGCAGTACTTC.

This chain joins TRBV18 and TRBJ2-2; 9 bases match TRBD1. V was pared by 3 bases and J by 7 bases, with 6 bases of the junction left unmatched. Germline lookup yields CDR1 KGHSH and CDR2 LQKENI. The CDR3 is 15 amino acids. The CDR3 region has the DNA TGTGCCAGCTCACCCGGGACAGGGATTGGCGGGGAGCTGTTTTTT. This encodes CASSPGTGIGGELFF.

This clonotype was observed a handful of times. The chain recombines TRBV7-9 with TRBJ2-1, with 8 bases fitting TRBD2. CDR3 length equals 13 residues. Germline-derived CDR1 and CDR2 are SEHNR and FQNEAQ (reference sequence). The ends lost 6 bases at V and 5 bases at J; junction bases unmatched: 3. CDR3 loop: CASSKLADNEQFF. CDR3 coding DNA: TGTGCCAGCAGTAAACTAGCGGACAATGAGCAGTTCTTC.

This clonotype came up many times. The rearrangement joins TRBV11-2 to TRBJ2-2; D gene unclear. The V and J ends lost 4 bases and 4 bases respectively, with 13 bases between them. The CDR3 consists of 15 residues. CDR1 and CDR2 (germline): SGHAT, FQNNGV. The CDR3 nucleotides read TGTGCCAGCAGCTCCCAAAGGGTGGTCACCGGGGAGCTGTTTTTT. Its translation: CASSSQRVVTGELFF.

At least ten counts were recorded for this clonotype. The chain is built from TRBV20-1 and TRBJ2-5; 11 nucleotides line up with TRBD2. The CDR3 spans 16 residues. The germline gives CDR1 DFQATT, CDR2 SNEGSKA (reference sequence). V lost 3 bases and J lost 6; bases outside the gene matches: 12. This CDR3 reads CSASSPGLAAIQTQYF. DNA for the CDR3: TGCAGTGCTAGCTCTCCGGGACTAGCGGCCATACAGACCCAGTACTTC.

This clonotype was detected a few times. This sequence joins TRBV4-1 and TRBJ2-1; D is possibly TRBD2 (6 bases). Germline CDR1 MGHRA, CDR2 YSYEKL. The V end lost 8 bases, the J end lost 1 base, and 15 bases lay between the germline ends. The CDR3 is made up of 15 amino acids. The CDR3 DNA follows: TGCGCCAGCGGCCCCGGTCGGGGGTCCTACAATGAGCAGTTCTTC. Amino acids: CASGPGRGSYNEQFF.

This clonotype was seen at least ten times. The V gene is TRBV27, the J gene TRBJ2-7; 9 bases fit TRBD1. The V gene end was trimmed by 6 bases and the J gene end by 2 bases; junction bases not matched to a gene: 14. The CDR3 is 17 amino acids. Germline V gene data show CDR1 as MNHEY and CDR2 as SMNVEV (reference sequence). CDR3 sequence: CASRSRHGTGRPYEQYF. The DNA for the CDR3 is TGTGCCAGCAGATCCCGCCACGGGACAGGGCGGCCCTACGAGCAGTACTTC.

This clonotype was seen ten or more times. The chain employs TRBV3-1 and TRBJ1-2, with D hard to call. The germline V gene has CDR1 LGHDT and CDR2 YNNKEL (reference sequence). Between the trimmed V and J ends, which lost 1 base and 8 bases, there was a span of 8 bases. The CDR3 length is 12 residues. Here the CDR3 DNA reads TGTGCCAGCAGCCAAGGTCTTAACGGCTACACCTTC. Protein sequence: CASSQGLNGYTF.